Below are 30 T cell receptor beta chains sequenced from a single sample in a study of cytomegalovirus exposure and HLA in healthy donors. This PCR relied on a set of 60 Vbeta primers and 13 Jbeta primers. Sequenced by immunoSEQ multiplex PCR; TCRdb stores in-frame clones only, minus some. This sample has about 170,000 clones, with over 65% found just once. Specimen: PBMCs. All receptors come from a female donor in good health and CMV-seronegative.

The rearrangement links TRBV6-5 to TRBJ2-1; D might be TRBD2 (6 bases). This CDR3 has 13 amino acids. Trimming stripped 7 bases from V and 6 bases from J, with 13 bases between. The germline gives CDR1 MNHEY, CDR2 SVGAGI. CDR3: CASIKAGSNEQFF. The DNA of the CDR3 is TGTGCCAGCATCAAGGCGGGGAGCAATGAGCAGTTCTTC.

CDR3 in amino acids: CASSINREQYF. DNA for the CDR3: TGTGCCAGCAGCATAAACAGGGAGCAGTACTTC. The rearrangement links TRBV11-2 to TRBJ2-7; TRBD1 is a possible D gene (5 bases). V lost 5 bases to trimming and J lost 7 bases, with 9 bases between them. This CDR3 region has 11 residues. CDR1 and CDR2 (germline): SGHAT, FQNNGV.

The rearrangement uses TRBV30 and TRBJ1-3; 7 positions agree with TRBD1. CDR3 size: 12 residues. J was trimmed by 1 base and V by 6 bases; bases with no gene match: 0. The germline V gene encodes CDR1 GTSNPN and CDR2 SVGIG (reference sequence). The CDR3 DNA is TGTGCCTGCAGGGGGTCTGGAAACACCATATATTTT. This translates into CACRGSGNTIYF.

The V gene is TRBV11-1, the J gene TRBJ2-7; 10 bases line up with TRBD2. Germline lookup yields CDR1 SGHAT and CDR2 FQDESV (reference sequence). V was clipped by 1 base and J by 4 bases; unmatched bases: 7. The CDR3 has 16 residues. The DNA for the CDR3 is TGTGCCAGCAGCTTAGATCAGGCTAGCGGGAGTTACGAGCAGTACTTC. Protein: CASSLDQASGSYEQYF.

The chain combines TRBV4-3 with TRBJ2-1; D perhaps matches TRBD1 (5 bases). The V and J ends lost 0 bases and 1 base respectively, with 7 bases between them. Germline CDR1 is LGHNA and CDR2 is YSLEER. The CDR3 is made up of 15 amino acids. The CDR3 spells CASSQDRVSYNEQFF. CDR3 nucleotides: TGCGCCAGCAGCCAAGACAGGGTATCCTACAATGAGCAGTTCTTC.

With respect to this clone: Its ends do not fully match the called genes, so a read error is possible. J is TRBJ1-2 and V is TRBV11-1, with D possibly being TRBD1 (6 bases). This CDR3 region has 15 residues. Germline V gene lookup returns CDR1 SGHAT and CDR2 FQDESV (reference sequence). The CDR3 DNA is TGTGCCAGCAGCTTAAGAGCAGGGGCTAACCATGGCTACACCTTC. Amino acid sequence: CASSLRAGANHGYTF.

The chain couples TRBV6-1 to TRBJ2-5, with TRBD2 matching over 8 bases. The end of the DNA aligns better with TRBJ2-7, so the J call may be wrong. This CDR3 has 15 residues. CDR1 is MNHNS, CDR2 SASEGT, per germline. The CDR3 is CASRKGGGQNYEQYF. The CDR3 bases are TGTGCCAGCAGGAAAGGCGGGGGGCAAAACTACGAGCAGTACTTC.

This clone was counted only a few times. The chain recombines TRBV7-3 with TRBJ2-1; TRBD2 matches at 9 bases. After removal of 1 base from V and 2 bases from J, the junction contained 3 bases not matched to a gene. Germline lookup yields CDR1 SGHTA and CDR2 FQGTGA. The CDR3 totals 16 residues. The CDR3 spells CASSLRGGGAYNEQFF. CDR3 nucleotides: TGTGCCAGCAGCTTAAGGGGCGGGGGGGCCTACAATGAGCAGTTCTTC.

CDR3 region: CATSRDGVPHQPQHF. For the CDR3, the DNA is TGTGCCACCAGCAGAGACGGGGTACCCCATCAGCCCCAGCATTTT. The chain has TRBV15 and TRBJ1-5, with no clear D. From germline, CDR1 is LNHNV and CDR2 YYDKDF (reference sequence). Trimming removed 0 bases from V and 5 bases from J, with 11 bases in between. This CDR3 comprises 15 residues.

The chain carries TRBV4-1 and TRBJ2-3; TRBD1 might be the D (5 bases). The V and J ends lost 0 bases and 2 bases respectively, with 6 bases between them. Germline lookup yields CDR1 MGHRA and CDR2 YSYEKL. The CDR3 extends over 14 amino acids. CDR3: CASSQEGLTDTQYF. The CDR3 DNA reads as TGCGCCAGCAGCCAAGAGGGGCTCACAGATACGCAGTATTTT.

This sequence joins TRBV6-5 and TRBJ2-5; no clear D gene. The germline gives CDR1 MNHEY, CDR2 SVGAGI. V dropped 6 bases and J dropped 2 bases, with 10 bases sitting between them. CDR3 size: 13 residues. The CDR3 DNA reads TGTGCCAGCAGGCGACAATTACAAGAGACCCAGTACTTC. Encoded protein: CASRRQLQETQYF.

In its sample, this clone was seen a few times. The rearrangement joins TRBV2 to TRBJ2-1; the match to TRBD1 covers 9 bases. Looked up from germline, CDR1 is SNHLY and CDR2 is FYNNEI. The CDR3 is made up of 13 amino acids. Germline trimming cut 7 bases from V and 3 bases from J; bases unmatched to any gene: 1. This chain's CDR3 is CASKDRGYNEQFF. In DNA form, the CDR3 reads TGTGCCAGCAAGGACAGGGGCTACAATGAGCAGTTCTTC.

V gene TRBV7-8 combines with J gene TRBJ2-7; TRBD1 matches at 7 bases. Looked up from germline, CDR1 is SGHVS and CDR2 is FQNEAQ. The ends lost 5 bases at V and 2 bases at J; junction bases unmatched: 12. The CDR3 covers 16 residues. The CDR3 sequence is CASSHMSGDRTYEQYF. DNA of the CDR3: TGTGCCAGCAGCCACATGTCCGGGGACAGAACCTACGAGCAGTACTTC. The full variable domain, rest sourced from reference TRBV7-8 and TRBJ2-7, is GAGVSQSPRYKVAKRGQDVALRCDPISGHVSLFWYQQALGQGPEFLTYFQNEAQLDKSGLPSDRFFAERPEGSVSTLKIQRTQQEDSAVYLCASSHMSGDRTYEQYFGPGTRLTVT.

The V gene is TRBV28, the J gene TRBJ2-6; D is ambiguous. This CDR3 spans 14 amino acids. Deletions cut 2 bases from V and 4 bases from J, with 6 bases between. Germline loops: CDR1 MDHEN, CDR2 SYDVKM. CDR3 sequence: CASSLLNGANVLTF. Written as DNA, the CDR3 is TGTGCCAGCAGTTTACTAAACGGGGCCAACGTCCTGACTTTC.

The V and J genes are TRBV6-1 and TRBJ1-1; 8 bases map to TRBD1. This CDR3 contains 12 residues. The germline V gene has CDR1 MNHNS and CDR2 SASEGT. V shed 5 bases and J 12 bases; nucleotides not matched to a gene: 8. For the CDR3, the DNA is TGTGCCAGCAGTTGGACAGGGTCGGGGTCTTTCTTT. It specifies CASSWTGSGSFF.

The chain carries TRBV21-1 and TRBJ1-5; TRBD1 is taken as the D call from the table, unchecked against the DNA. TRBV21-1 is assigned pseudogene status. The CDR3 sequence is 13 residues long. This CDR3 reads CASSKEGQAAQHF. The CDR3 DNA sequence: TGTGCCAGCAGCAAAGAAGGACAGGCCGCCCAGCATTTT.

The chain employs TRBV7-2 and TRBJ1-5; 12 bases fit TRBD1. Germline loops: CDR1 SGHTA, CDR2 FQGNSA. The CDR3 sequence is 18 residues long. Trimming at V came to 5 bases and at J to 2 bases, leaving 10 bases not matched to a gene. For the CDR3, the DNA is TGTGCCAGCAGCCCGCGCATTGGGACAGGGGGCCGCAATCAGCCCCAGCATTTT. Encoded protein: CASSPRIGTGGRNQPQHF.

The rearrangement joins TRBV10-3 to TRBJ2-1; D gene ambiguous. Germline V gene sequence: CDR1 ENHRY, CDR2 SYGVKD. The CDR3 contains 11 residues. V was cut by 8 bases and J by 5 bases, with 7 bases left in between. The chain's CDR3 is CAISSDNEQFF. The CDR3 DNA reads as TGTGCCATCTCGAGTGACAATGAGCAGTTCTTC.

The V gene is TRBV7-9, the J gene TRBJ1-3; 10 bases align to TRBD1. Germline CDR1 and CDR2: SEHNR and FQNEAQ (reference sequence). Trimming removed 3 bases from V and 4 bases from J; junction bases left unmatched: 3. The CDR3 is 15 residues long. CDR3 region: CASSFDRGLGNTIYF. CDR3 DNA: TGTGCCAGCAGCTTTGACAGGGGGCTCGGAAACACCATATATTTT.

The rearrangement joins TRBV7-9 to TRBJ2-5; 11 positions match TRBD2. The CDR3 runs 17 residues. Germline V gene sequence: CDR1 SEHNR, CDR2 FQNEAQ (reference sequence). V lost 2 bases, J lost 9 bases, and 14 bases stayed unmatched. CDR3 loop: CASSLKRPTSGTGAQYF. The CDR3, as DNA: TGTGCCAGCAGCTTAAAGAGGCCGACTAGCGGGACCGGGGCCCAGTACTTC.

The CDR3 reads CASSDYQGGEGYTF. The CDR3 DNA sequence: TGTGCCAGCAGCGACTACCAGGGGGGTGAAGGCTACACCTTC. The V and J genes are TRBV7-2 and TRBJ1-2, with TRBD1 matching 7 bases. The trim removed 5 bases at V and 8 bases at J, leaving 11 bases unmatched. Germline V CDR1 and CDR2: SGHTA, FQGNSA. The CDR3 extends over 14 amino acids. Complete variable domain (other parts from reference TRBV7-2 and TRBJ1-2): GAGVSQSPSNKVTEKGKDVELRCDPISGHTALYWYRQSLGQGLEFLIYFQGNSAPDKSGLPSDRFSAERTGGSVSTLTIQRTQQEDSAVYLCASSDYQGGEGYTFGSGTRLTVV.

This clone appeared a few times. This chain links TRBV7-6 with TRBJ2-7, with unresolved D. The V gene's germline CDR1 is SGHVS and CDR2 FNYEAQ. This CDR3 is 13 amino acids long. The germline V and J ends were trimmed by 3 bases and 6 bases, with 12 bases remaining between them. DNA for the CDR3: TGTGCCAGCAGCTTTATTGAGGCTGGCGAGCAGTACTTC. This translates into CASSFIEAGEQYF.

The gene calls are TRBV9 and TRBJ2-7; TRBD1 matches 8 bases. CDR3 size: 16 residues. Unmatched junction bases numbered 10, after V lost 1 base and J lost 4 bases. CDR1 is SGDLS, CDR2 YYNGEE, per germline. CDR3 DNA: TGTGCCAGCAGCGTAATGGCAGGACAGGGCCCATACGAGCAGTACTTC. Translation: CASSVMAGQGPYEQYF.

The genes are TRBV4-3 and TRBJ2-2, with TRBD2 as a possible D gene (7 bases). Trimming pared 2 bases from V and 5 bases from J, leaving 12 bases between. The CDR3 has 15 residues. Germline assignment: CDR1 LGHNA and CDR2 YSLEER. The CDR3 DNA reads TGCGCCAGCAGCCAACGGGGGGCTCAAACCGGGGAGCTGTTTTTT. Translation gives CASSQRGAQTGELFF.

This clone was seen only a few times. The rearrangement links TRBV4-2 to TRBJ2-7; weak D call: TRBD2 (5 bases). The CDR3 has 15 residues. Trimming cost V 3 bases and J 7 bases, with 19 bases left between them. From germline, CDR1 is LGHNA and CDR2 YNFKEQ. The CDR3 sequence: CASSHLSGTSGEQYF. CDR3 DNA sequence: TGTGCCAGCAGCCACTTGTCGGGAACGTCGGGGGAGCAGTACTTC.

The CDR3: CASSLERGGRPGNTIYF. CDR3 nucleotide sequence: TGTGCCAGCAGCTTAGAGAGGGGGGGAAGACCTGGAAACACCATATATTTT. This rearrangement joins TRBV7-9 to TRBJ1-3, with a tentative D call TRBD1 (6 bases). Trimming removed 1 base at V and 2 bases at J, with 15 bases between. The CDR3 consists of 17 residues. Germline V gene sequence: CDR1 SEHNR, CDR2 FQNEAQ (reference sequence).

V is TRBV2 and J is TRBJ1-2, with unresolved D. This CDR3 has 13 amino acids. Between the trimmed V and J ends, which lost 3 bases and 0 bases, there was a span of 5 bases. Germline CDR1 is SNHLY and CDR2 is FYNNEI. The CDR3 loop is CASSESANYGYTF. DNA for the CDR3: TGTGCCAGCAGTGAGAGTGCTAACTATGGCTACACCTTC.

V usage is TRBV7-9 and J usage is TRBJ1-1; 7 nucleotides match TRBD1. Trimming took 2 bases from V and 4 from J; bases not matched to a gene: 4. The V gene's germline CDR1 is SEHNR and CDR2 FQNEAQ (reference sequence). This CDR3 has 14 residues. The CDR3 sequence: CASSLSGTATEAFF. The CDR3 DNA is TGTGCCAGCAGCTTATCCGGGACAGCCACTGAAGCTTTCTTT.

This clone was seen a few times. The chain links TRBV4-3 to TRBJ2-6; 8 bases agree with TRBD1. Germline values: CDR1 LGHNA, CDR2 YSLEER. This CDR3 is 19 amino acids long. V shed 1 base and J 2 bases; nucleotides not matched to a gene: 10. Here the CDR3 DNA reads TGCGCCAGCAGCCAAGGCTTGAGGACAGGGCCCACTGGGGCCAACGTCCTGACTTTC. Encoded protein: CASSQGLRTGPTGANVLTF.

CDR3 amino acids: CASRSLSGSKNIQYF. Here the CDR3 DNA reads TGTGCCAGCCGGAGCCTTAGCGGGAGCAAAAACATTCAGTACTTC. The V call is TRBV2, the J call TRBJ2-4, with 9 nucleotides matching TRBD2. The CDR3 contains 15 residues. The V segment lost 8 bases and the J segment 3 bases; nucleotides outside the gene matches: 8. CDR1 is SNHLY, CDR2 FYNNEI, per germline.